These 4 T cell receptor beta chains were sequenced from one sample in a study of blood T cell repertoires in COVID-19. Data came from immunoSEQ multiplex PCR; TCRdb stores just in-frame clones and leaves some out. The table includes approximately 350,000 clones, around 86% detected once. Specimen: peripheral blood. These receptors were obtained from a woman between 50 and 59 years old with COVID-19, enrolled during active disease.

The chain employs TRBV6-6 and TRBJ1-2; a possible D gene is TRBD1 (5 bases). The CDR3 contains 15 residues. CDR1 and CDR2 (germline): MNHNY, SVGAGI (reference sequence). V lost 0 bases, J lost 7 bases, and 15 bases lay in between. Here the CDR3 reads CASSYSPGGDGGYTF. In DNA, the CDR3 is TGTGCCAGCAGTTACTCCCCGGGGGGTGATGGTGGCTACACCTTC.

This CDR3 is CASSRAGGEKLFF. The CDR3 DNA sequence: TGTGCCAGCAGCCGAGCAGGGGGTGAAAAACTGTTTTTT. This rearrangement joins TRBV3-1 (or the pseudogene TRBV3-2) to TRBJ1-4, with 7 bases identical to TRBD1. Per the germline V gene, CDR1 is LGHDT and CDR2 is YNNKEL (reference sequence). J was trimmed by 7 bases and V by 4 bases; bases with no gene match: 3. The CDR3 loop spans 13 amino acids.

The chain combines TRBV19 with TRBJ2-2; D gene unclear. This CDR3 has 14 amino acids. Germline CDR1 is LNHDA and CDR2 is SQIVND (reference sequence). V lost 1 base and J lost 1, with 4 bases in between. The CDR3 spells CASSIGGNTGELFF. The CDR3 DNA is TGTGCCAGTAGTATAGGCGGGAACACCGGGGAGCTGTTTTTT.

The gene calls are TRBV7-2 and TRBJ1-3, with D perhaps matching TRBD1 (6 bases). This CDR3 is built from 13 residues. The V gene lost 3 bases and the J gene lost 7 bases, with 10 bases spanning the gap. Germline V gene lookup returns CDR1 SGHTA and CDR2 FQGNSA. In DNA, the CDR3 is TGTGCCAGCAGCTTTCACAGGGAGAACACCATATATTTT. This translates into CASSFHRENTIYF.